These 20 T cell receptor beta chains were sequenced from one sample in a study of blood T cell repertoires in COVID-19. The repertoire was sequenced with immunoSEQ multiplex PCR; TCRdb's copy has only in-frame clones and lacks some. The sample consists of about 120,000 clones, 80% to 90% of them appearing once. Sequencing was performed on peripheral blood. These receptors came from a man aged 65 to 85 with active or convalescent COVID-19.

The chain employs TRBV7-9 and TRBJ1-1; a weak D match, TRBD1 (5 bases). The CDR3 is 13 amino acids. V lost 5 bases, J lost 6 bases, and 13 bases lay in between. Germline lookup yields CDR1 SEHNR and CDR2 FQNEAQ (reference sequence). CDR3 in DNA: TGTGCCAGCAGCATTGGGAAGACAGCTGAAGCTTTCTTT. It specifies CASSIGKTAEAFF.

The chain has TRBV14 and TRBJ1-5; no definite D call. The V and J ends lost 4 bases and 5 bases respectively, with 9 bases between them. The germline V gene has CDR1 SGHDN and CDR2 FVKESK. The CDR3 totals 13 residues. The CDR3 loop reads CASSPHPDQPQHF. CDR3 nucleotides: TGTGCCAGCAGCCCCCACCCAGATCAGCCCCAGCATTTT.

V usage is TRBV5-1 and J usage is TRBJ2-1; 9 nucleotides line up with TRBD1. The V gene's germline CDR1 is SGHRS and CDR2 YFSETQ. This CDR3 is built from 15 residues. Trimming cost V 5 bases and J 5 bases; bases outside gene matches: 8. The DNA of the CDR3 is TGCGCCAGCAGAAACGGACAGGGGAGGCACAATGAGCAGTTCTTC. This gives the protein CASRNGQGRHNEQFF.

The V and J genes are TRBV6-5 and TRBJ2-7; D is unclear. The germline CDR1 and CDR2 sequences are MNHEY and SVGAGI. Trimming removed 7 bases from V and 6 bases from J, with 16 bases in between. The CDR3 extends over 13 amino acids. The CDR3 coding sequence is TGTGCCAGCAAGCAGGTTCAGATGGGCGAGCAGTACTTC. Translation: CASKQVQMGEQYF.

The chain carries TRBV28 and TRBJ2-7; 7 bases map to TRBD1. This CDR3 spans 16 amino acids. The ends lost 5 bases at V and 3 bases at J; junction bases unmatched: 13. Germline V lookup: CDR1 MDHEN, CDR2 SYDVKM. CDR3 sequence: CASSLLPDRANYEQYF. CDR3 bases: TGTGCCAGCAGTCTACTCCCTGACAGGGCGAACTACGAGCAGTACTTC.

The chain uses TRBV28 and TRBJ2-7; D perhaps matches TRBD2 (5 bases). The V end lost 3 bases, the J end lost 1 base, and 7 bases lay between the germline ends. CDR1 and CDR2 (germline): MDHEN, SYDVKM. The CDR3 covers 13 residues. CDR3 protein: CASSFGGSYEQYF. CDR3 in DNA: TGTGCCAGCAGTTTCGGCGGGTCCTACGAGCAGTACTTC.

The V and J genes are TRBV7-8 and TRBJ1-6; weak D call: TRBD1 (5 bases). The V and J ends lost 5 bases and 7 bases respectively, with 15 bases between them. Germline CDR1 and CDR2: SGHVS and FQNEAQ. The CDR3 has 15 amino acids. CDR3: CASSATPDRNSPLHF. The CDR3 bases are TGTGCCAGCAGCGCGACACCCGACAGAAATTCACCCCTCCACTTT.

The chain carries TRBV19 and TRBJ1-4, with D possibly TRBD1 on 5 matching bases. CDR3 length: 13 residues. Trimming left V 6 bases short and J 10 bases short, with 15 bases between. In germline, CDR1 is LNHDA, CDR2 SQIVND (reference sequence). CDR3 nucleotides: TGTGCCAGTAGCAACTTGGGGCGGAGAAAACTGTTTTTT. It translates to CASSNLGRRKLFF. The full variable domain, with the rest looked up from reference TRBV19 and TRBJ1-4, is DGGITQSPKYLFRKEGQNVTLSCEQNLNHDAMYWYRQDPGQGLRLIYYSQIVNDFQKGDIAEGYSVSREKKESFPLTVTSAQKNPTAFYLCASSNLGRRKLFFGSGTQLSVL.

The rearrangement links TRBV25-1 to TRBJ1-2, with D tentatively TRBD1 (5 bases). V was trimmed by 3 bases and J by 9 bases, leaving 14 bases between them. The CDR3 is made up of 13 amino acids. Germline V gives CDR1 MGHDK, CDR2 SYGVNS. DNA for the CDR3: TGTGCCAGCAGTGATCCGGGGGGATGGAGCTACACCTTC. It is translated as CASSDPGGWSYTF.

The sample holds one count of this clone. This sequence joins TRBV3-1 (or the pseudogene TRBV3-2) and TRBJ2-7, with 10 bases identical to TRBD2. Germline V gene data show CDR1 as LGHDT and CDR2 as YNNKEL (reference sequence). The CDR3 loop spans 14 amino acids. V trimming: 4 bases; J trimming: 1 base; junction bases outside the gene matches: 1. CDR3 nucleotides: TGTGCCAGCAGCCCACTAGCGGGGTCCTACGAGCAGTACTTC. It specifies CASSPLAGSYEQYF.

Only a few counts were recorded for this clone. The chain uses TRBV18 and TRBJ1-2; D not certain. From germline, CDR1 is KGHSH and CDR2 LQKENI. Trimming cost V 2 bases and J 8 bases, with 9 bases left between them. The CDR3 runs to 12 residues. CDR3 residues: CASSPTESGYTF. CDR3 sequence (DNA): TGTGCCAGCTCACCAACGGAGTCGGGCTACACCTTC.

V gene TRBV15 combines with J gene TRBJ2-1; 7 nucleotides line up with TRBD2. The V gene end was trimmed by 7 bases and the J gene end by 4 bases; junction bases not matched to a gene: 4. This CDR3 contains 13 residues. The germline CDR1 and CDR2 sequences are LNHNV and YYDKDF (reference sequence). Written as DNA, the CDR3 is TGTGCCACCACCAGCGGGGATTACAATGAGCAGTTCTTC. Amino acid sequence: CATTSGDYNEQFF.

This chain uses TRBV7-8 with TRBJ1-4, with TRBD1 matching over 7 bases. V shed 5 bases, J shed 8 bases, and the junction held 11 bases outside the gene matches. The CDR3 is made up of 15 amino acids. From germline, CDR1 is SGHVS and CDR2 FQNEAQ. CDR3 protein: CASSPLTGEGEKLFF. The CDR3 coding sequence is TGTGCCAGCAGCCCTCTAACAGGGGAAGGAGAAAAACTGTTTTTT.

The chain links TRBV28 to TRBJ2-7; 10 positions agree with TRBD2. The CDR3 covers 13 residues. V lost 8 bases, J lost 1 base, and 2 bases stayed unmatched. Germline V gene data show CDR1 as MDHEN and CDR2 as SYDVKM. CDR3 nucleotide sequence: TGTGCCAGCCGGACTAGCGGATCCTACGAGCAGTACTTC. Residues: CASRTSGSYEQYF.

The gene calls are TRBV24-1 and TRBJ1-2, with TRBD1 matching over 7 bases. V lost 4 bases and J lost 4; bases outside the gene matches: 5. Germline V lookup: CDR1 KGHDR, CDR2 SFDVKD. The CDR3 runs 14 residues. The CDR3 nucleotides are TGTGCCACCAGTGACGACAGGGTTAGCTATGGCTACACCTTC. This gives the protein CATSDDRVSYGYTF.

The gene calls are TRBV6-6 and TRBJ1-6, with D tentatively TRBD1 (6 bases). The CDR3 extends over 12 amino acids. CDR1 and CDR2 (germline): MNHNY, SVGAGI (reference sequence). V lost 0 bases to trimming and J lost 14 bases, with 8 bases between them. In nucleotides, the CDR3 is TGTGCCAGCAGTTACTCAGGGGGTTCCCTCCACTTT. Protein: CASSYSGGSLHF.

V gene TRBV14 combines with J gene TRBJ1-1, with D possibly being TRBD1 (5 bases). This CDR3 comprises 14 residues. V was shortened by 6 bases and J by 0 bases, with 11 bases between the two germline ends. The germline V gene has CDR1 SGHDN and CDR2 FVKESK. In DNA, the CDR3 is TGTGCCAGCAGACCGGACACCTTGAACACTGAAGCTTTCTTT. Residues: CASRPDTLNTEAFF.

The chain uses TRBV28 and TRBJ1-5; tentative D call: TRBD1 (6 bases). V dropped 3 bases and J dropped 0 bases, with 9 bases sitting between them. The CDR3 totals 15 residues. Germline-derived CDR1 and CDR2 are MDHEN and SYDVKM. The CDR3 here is CASSLKGGSNQPQHF. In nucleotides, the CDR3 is TGTGCCAGCAGTTTGAAAGGGGGTAGCAATCAGCCCCAGCATTTT.

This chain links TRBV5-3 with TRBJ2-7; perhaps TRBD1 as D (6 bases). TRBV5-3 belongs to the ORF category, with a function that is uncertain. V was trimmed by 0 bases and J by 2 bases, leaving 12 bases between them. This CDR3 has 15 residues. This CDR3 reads CARSLGQVCAYEQYF. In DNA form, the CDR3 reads TGTGCCAGAAGCTTGGGACAGGTTTGCGCCTACGAGCAGTACTTC.

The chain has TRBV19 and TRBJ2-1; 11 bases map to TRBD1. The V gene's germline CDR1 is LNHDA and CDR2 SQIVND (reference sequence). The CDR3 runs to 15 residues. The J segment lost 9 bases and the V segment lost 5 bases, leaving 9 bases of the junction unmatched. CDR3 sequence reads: CASSVGQGARVEQFF. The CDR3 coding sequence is TGTGCCAGTAGTGTCGGACAGGGGGCGCGGGTTGAGCAGTTCTTC.